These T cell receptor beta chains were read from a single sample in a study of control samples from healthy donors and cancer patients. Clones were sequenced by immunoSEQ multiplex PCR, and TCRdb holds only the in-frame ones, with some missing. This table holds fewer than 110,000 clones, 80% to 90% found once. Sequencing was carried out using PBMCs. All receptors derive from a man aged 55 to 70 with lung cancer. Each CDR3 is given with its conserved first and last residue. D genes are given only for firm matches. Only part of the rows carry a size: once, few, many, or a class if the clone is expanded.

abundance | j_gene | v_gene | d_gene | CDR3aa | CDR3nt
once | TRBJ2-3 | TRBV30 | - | CAWSRVQWTDTQYF | TGTGCCTGGAGTCGAGTTCAGTGGACAGATACGCAGTATTTT
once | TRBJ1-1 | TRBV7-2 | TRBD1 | CASSLGQVTEAFF | TGTGCCAGCAGCTTGGGACAGGTAACTGAAGCTTTCTTT
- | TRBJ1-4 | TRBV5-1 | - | CASSLSGQHEKLFF | TGCGCCAGCAGCTTGTCTGGGCAGCATGAAAAACTGTTTTTT
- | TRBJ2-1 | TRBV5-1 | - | CASSLAGPNNEQFF | TGCGCCAGCAGCTTGGCAGGGCCCAACAATGAGCAGTTCTTC
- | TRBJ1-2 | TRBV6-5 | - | CASSFKFPFYGYTF | TGTGCCAGCAGCTTCAAGTTCCCGTTCTATGGCTACACCTTC
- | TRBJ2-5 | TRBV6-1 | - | CASSETGQLETQYF | TGTGCCAGCAGTGAAACCGGACAGTTAGAGACCCAGTACTTC
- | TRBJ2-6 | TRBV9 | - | CASSVSRAGANVLTF | TGTGCCAGCAGCGTATCTAGGGCTGGGGCCAACGTCCTGACTTTC
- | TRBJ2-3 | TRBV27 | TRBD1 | CASRPGQGRQQGTDTQYF | TGTGCCAGCAGACCGGGACAGGGGAGACAGCAAGGGACAGATACGCAGTATTTT
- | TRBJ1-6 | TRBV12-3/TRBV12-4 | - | CASKSSYNSPLHF | TGTGCCAGCAAGAGCTCCTATAATTCACCCCTCCACTTT
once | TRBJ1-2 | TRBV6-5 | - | CASRRGSGYTF | TGTGCCAGCAGAAGGGGCAGTGGCTACACCTTC
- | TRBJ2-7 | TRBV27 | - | CASSFTGNEQYF | TGTGCCAGCAGTTTCACAGGGAACGAGCAGTACTTC
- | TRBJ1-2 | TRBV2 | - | CASIRSGSPNYGYTF | TGTGCCAGCATCCGGTCGGGGTCACCTAACTATGGCTACACCTTC
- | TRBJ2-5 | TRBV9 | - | CASSVENRPPEYF | TGTGCCAGCAGCGTAGAGAACAGGCCGCCGGAGTACTTC
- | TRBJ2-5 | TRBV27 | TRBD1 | CASSLLGTEQETQYF | TGTGCCAGCAGTTTACTGGGGACAGAGCAAGAGACCCAGTACTTC
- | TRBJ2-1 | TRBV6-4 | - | CASSVGGTGQKQFF | TGTGCCAGCAGTGTGGGGGGGACAGGTCAAAAGCAGTTCTTC
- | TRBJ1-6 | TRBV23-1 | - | CASYGTSSSYNSPLHF | TGCGCCAGCTACGGGACATCCAGCTCCTATAATTCACCCCTCCACTTT
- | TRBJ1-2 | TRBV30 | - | CAWVEVVNYGYTF | TGTGCCTGGGTAGAGGTAGTTAACTATGGCTACACCTTC
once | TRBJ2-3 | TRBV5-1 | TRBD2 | CASSSSGTSGGADTQYF | TGCGCCAGCAGCTCCTCCGGGACTAGCGGGGGGGCAGATACGCAGTATTTT
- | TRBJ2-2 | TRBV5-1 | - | CASSLRDLRNTGELFF | TGCGCCAGCAGCTTGAGGGACTTACGGAACACCGGGGAGCTGTTTTTT
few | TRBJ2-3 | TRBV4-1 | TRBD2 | CASSQGAGGGAGDTQYF | TGCGCCAGCAGCCAAGGGGCTGGCGGGGGGGCAGGGGATACGCAGTATTTT
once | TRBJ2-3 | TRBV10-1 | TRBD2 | CASSLTSGGTDTQYF | TGCGCCAGCAGCCTGACTAGCGGGGGCACAGATACGCAGTATTTT
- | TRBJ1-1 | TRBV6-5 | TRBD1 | CAGRQGNTEAFF | TGTGCCGGCAGACAGGGGAACACTGAAGCTTTCTTT
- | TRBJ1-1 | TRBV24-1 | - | CATSDSERTEAFF | TGTGCCACCAGTGATTCTGAGAGAACTGAAGCTTTCTTT
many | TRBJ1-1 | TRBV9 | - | CASSVDGENTEAFF | TGTGCCAGCAGCGTAGACGGGGAAAACACTGAAGCTTTCTTT
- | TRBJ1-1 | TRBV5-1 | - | CASSLEPEAFF | TGCGCCAGCAGCTTGGAACCTGAAGCTTTCTTT
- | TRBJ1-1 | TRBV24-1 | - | CATSEGWDTEAFF | TGTGCCACTTCAGAGGGGTGGGACACTGAAGCTTTCTTT
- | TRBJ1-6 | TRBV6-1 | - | CASSVRRGPYSYNSPLHF | TGTGCCAGCAGTGTAAGGCGCGGCCCCTACTCCTATAATTCACCCCTCCACTTT
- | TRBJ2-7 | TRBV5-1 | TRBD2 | CASSLVGTSGTYEQYF | TGCGCCAGCAGCTTGGTAGGGACTAGCGGGACCTACGAGCAGTACTTC
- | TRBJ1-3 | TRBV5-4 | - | CASSFPQGVSGNTIYF | TGTGCCAGCAGCTTCCCACAGGGTGTCTCTGGAAACACCATATATTTT
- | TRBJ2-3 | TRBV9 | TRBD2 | CAGQRGGSRDTQYF | TGTGCCGGGCAACGGGGGGGTTCCAGGGATACGCAGTATTTT
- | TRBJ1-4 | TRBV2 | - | CASSEFPGTNEKLFF | TGTGCCAGCAGTGAATTCCCTGGAACTAATGAAAAACTGTTTTTT
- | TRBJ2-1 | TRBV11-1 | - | CASSKGLLSSYNEQFF | TGTGCCAGCAGCAAGGGACTCCTGAGCTCCTACAATGAGCAGTTCTTC
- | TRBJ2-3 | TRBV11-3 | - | CASSPGTSYSTQYF | TGTGCCAGCAGCCCAGGGACTTCCTACAGTACGCAGTATTTT
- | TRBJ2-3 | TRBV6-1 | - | CASSDARGDTQYF | TGTGCCAGCAGTGATGCCAGGGGAGATACGCAGTATTTT
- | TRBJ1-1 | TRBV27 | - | CASSPLSTNTEAFF | TGTGCCAGCAGTCCCCTGAGTACGAACACTGAAGCTTTCTTT
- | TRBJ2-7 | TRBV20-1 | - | CSASPIQGSEQYF | TGCAGTGCTAGTCCTATCCAGGGCTCCGAGCAGTACTTC
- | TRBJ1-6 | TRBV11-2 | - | CASSRTSGYNSPLHF | TGTGCCAGCAGCCGTACGTCAGGCTATAATTCACCCCTCCACTTT
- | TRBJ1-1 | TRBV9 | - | CASSVNKGMGTEAFF | TGTGCCAGCAGCGTAAATAAGGGAATGGGTACTGAAGCTTTCTTT
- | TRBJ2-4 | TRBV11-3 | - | CASRIAGENIQYF | TGTGCCAGCAGAATAGCCGGGGAAAACATTCAGTACTTC
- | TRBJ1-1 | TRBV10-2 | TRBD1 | CATAGTGGRTEAFF | TGCGCCACTGCCGGGACAGGGGGGAGGACTGAAGCTTTCTTT
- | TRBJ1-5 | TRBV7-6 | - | CASSLEPGLSNQPQHF | TGTGCCAGCAGCTTAGAACCAGGACTGAGCAATCAGCCCCAGCATTTT